The T cell receptor beta chain described here comes from a study of blood T cells in healthy people across ages. Individuals who donated were healthy Caucasians from Russia aged about 6 to 100. Per the germline V gene, CDR1 is SGDLS and CDR2 is YYNGEE. The CDR3 has 15 residues. V was clipped by 0 bases and J by 7 bases, with 14 bases between them. Combining a sample-barcoded 5' primer with a J-beta primer mix, a second PCR ran for about 6 to 12 cycles. TCRdb fed the 5' RACE reads into MiXCR, producing one record per CDR3 protein. Of about 540,000 distinct CDR3 sequences in the sample, around 24% were seen once. This sample was shared with a second study, whose subject was T cells of mothers and their children.

The gene calls are TRBV9 and TRBJ2-4, with D unresolved. Sequencing was done on a sample of blood. The source of this sequence is a boy under 18 in good health. For the CDR3, the DNA is TGTGCCAGCAGCGTAGGAGCAGGAAGCACGAACATTCAGTACTTC. Translating gives CASSVGAGSTNIQYF.